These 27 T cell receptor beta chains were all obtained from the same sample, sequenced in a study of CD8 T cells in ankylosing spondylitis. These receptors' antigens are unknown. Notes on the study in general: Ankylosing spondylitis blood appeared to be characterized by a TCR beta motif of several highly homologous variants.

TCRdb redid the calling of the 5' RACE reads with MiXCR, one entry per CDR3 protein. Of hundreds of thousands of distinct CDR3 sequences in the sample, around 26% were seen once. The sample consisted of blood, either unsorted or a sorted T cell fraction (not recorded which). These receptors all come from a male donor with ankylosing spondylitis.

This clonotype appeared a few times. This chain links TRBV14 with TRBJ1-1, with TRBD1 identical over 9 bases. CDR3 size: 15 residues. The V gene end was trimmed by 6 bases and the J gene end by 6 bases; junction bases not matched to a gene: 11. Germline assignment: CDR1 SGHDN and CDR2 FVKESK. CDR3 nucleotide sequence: TGTGCCAGCAGACTACAGGGGGCGCGGAGATCTGAAGCTTTCTTT. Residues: CASRLQGARRSEAFF.

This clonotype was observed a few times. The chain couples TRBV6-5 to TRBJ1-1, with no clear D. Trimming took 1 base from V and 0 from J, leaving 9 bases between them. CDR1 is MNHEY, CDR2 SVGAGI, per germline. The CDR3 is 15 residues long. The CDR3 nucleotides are TGTGCCAGCAGTTACTTGGGAGGGATGAACACTGAAGCTTTCTTT. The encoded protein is CASSYLGGMNTEAFF.

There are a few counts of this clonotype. The CDR3 region is CATSDSTSGRSHEQFF. The CDR3 DNA reads as TGTGCCACCAGTGATTCGACTAGCGGGAGAAGCCATGAGCAGTTCTTC. V is TRBV24-1 and J is TRBJ2-1, with TRBD2 matching 12 bases. Unmatched junction bases numbered 6, after V lost 2 bases and J lost 8 bases. There are 16 residues in the CDR3. Germline V gene sequence: CDR1 KGHDR, CDR2 SFDVKD.

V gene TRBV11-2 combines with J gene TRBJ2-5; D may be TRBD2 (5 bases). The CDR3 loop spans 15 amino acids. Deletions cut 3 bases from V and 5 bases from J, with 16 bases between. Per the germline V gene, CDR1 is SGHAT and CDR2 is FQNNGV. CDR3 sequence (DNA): TGTGCCAGCAGCTTTTCTGCTCTCACGGGGGAGACCCAGTACTTC. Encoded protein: CASSFSALTGETQYF. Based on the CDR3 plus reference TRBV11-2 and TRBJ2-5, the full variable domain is EAGVAQSPRYKIIEKRQSVAFWCNPISGHATLYWYQQILGQGPKLLIQFQNNGVVDDSQLPKDRFSAERLKGVDSTLKIQPAKLEDSAVYLCASSFSALTGETQYFGPGTRLLVL.

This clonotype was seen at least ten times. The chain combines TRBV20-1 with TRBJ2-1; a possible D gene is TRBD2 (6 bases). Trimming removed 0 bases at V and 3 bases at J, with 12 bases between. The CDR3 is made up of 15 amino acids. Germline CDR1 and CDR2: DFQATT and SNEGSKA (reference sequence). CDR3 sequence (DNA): TGCAGTGCTAGAGATTACCAGCGGGTCTACAATGAGCAGTTCTTC. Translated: CSARDYQRVYNEQFF.

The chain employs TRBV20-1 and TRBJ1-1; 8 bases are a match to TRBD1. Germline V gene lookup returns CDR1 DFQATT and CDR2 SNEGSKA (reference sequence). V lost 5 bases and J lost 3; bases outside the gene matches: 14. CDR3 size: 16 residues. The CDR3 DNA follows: TGCAGTGCTGGGGGTGTCAGGGGGCGAAGTGACACTGAAGCTTTCTTT. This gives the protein CSAGGVRGRSDTEAFF.

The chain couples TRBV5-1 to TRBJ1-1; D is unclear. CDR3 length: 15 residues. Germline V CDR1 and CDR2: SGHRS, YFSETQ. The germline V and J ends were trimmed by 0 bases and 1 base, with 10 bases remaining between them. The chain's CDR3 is CASSLGWVGNTEAFF. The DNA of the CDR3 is TGCGCCAGCAGCTTGGGTTGGGTCGGGAACACTGAAGCTTTCTTT.

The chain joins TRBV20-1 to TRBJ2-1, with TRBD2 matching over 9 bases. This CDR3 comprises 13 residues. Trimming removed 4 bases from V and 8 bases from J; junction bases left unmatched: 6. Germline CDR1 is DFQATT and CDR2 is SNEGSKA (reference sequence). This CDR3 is CSATAGGRDEQFF. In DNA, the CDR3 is TGCAGTGCTACGGCGGGAGGGAGGGATGAGCAGTTCTTC.

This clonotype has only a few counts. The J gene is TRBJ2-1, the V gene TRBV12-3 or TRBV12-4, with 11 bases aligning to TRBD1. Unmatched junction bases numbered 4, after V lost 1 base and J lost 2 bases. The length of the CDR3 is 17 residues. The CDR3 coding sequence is TGTGCCAGCAGTTTAGACTGGGGACAGGGGGCCTACAATGAGCAGTTCTTC. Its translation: CASSLDWGQGAYNEQFF.

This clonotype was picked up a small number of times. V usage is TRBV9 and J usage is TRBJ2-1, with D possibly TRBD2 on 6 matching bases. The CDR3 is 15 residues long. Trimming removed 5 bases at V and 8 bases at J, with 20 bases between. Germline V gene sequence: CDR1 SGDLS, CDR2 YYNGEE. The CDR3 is CASSIGGASWDEQFF. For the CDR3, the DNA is TGTGCCAGCAGTATCGGGGGTGCTTCCTGGGATGAGCAGTTCTTC.

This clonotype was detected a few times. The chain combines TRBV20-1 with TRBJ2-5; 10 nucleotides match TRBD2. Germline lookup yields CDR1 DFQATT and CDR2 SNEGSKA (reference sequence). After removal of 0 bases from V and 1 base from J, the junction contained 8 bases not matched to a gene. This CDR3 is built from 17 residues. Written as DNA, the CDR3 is TGCAGTGCTAGAGATTTTAAGGCTAGCGGGAGCCAAGAGACCCAGTACTTC. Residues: CSARDFKASGSQETQYF.

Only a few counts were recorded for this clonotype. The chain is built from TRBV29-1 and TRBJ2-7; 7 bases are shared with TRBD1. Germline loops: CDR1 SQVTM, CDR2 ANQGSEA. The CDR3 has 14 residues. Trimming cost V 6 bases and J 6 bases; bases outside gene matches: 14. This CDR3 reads CSVAIGTAVVEQYF. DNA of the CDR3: TGCAGCGTAGCGATAGGGACAGCTGTGGTCGAGCAGTACTTC.

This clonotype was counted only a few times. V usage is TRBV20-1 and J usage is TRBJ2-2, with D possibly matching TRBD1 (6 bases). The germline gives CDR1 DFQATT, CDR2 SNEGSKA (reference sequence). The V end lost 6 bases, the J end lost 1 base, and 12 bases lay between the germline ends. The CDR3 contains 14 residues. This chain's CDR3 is CSARPGQNTGELFF. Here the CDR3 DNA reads TGCAGTGCCAGGCCGGGACAGAACACCGGGGAGCTGTTTTTT.

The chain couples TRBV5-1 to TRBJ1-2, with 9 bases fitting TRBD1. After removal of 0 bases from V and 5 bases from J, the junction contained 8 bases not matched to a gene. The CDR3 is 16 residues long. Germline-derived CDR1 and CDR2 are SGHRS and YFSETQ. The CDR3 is CASSLGPQGAEYGYTF. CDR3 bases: TGCGCCAGCAGCTTGGGCCCACAGGGGGCAGAGTATGGCTACACCTTC. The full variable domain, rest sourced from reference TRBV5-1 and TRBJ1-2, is KAGVTQTPRYLIKTRGQQVTLSCSPISGHRSVSWYQQTPGQGLQFLFEYFSETQRNKGNFPGRFSGRQFSNSRSEMNVSTLELGDSALYLCASSLGPQGAEYGYTFGSGTRLTVV.

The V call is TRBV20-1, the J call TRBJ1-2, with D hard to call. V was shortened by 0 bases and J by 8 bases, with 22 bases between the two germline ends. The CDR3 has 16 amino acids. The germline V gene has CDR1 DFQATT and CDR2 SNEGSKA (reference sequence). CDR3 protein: CSAREGLERAAAGYTF. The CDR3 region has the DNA TGCAGTGCTAGAGAAGGCCTAGAGAGGGCGGCGGCCGGCTACACCTTC.

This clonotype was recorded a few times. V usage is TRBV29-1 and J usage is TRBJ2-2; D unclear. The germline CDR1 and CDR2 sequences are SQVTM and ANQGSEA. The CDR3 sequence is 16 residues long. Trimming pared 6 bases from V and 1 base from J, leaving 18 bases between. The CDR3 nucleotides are TGCAGCGTCTCTCTTAGGAACTTGGGGAACACCGGGGAGCTGTTTTTT. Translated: CSVSLRNLGNTGELFF.

CDR3 amino acids: CASSPRGTAGNQPQHF. CDR3 coding DNA: TGTGCCAGCAGCCCCCGTGGGACAGCGGGAAATCAGCCCCAGCATTTT. This chain uses TRBV11-2 with TRBJ1-5; 7 bases align to TRBD1. Per the germline V gene, CDR1 is SGHAT and CDR2 is FQNNGV. V trimming: 5 bases; J trimming: 4 bases; junction bases outside the gene matches: 11. This CDR3 is 16 amino acids long.

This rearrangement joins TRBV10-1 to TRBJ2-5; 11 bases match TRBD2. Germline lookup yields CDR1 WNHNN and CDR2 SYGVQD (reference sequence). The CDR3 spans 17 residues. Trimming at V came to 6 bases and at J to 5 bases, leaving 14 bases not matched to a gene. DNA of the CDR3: TGCGCCAGCAGCGGGACAGCCGGACTAGCGGGTGGGGAGACCCAGTACTTC. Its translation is CASSGTAGLAGGETQYF.

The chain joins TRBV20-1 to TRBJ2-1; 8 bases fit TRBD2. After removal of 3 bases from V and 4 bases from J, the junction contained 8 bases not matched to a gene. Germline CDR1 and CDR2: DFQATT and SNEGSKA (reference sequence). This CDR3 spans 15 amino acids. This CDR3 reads CSASGRGLSYNEQFF. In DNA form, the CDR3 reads TGCAGTGCTAGCGGGAGGGGTCTATCTTACAATGAGCAGTTCTTC.

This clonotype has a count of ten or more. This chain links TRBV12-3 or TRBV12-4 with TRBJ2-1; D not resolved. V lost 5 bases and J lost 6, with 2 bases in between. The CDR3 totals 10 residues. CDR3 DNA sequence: TGTGCCAGCAGTGGCAATGAGCAGTTCTTC. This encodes CASSGNEQFF.

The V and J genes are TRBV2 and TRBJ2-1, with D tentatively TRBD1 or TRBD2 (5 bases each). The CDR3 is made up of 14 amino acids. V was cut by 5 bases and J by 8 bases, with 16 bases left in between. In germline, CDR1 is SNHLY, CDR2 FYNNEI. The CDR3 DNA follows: TGTGCCAGCAGTTTAAGGGGCCTTAGCGATGAGCAGTTCTTC. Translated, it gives CASSLRGLSDEQFF.

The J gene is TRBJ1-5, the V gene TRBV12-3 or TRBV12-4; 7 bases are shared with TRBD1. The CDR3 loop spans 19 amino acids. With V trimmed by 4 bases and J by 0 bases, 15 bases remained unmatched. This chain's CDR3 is CASSSGSGQLRYSNQPQHF. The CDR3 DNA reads TGTGCCAGCAGTTCAGGCTCGGGACAGTTACGGTATAGCAATCAGCCCCAGCATTTT.

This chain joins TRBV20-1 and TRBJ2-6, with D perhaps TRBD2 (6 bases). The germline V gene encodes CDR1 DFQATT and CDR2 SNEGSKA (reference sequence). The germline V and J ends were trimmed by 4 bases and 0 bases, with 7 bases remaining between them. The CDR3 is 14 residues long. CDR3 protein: CSAMRDSGANVLTF. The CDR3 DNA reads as TGCAGTGCTATGCGGGACTCTGGGGCCAACGTCCTGACTTTC.

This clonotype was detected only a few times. Written as DNA, the CDR3 is TGCAGTGCTAGGCCGGGACTGAATTACGAGCAGTACTTC. Protein product: CSARPGLNYEQYF. The J gene is TRBJ2-7, the V gene TRBV20-1; D might be TRBD2 (6 bases). V was cut by 3 bases and J by 4 bases, with 13 bases left in between. Germline V gene lookup returns CDR1 DFQATT and CDR2 SNEGSKA (reference sequence). The CDR3 contains 13 residues.

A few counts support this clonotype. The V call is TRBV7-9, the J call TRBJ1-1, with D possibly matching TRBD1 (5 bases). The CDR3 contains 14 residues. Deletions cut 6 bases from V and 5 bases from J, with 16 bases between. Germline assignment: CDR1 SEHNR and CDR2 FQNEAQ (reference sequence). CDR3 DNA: TGTGCCAGCAGTTCTAATGGTGGGGGGACTGAAGCTTTCTTT. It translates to CASSSNGGGTEAFF.

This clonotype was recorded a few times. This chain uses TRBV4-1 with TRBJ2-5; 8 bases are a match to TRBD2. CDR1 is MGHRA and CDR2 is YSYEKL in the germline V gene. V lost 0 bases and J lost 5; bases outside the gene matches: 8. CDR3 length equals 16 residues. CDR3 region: CASSQEEAGAMETQYF. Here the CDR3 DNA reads TGCGCCAGCAGCCAAGAGGAAGCGGGAGCCATGGAGACCCAGTACTTC.

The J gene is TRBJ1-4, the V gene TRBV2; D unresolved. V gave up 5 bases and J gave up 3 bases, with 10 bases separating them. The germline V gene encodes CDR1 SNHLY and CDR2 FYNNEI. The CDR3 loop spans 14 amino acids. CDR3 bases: TGTGCCAGCAGTTACGGACGGGCTAATGAAAAACTGTTTTTT. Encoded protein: CASSYGRANEKLFF.